This T cell receptor beta chain was retrieved from a study of OX40 agonist ivuxolimab in advanced cancers. Study findings and constraints: No antigen was identified for the clonally expanded peripheral T cells.

Libraries were prepared by immunoSEQ multiplex PCR; TCRdb keeps only in-frame clonotypes and omits some of them. The sample shows 60,000 to 75,000 clones, 91% of them seen only once. Germline lookup yields CDR1 LGHNA and CDR2 YSLEER. Trimming left V 4 bases short and J 6 bases short, with 12 bases between. The CDR3 covers 13 residues. To note about this clone: The antigen is undetermined.

The rearrangement links TRBV4-3 to TRBJ1-2; no clear D. Sequencing used CD4+ or CD8+ T cells sorted from blood, obtained in a trial of the OX40 agonist ivuxolimab. The clonotype comes from an adult with an advanced solid tumor such as melanoma, head and neck, liver or kidney cancer. This chain's CDR3 is CASSRLGTNGYTF. The CDR3 nucleotides read TGCGCCAGCAGCCGCTTGGGTACGAATGGCTACACCTTC.